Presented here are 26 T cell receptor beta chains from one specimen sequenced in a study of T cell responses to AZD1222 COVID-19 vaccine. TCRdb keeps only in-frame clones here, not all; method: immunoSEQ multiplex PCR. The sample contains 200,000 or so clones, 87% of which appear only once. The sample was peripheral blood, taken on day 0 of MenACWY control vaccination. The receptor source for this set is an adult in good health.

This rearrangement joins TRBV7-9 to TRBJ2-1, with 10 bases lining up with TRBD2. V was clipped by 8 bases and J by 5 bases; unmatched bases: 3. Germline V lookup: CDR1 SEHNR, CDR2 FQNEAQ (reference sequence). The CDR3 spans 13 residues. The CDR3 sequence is CASGLAVDNEQFF. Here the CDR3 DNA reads TGTGCCAGCGGACTAGCGGTAGACAATGAGCAGTTCTTC. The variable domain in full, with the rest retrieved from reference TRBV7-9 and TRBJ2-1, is DTGVSQNPRHKITKRGQNVTFRCDPISEHNRLYWYRQTLGQGPEFLTYFQNEAQLEKSRLLSDRFSAERPKGSFSTLEIQRTEQGDSAMYLCASGLAVDNEQFFGPGTRLTVL.

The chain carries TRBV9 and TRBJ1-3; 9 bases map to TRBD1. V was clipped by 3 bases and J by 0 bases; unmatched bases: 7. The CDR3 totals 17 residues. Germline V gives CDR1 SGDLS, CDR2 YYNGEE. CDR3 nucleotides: TGTGCCAGCAGCGAAAGGACAGGGGACGTCTCTGGAAACACCATATATTTT. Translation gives CASSERTGDVSGNTIYF.

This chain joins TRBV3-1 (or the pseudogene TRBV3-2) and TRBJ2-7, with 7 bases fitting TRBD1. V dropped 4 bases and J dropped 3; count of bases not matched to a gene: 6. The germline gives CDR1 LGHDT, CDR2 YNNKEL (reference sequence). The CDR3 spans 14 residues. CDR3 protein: CASSPTGRRYEQYF. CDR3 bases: TGTGCCAGCAGCCCGACAGGGCGCCGCTACGAGCAGTACTTC.

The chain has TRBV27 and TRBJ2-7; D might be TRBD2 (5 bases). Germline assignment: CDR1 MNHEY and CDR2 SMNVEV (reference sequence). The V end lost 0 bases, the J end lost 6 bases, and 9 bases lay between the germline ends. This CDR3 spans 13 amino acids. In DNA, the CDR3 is TGTGCCAGCAGTTTATCCTCTAGCAGCGAGCAGTACTTC. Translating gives CASSLSSSSEQYF.

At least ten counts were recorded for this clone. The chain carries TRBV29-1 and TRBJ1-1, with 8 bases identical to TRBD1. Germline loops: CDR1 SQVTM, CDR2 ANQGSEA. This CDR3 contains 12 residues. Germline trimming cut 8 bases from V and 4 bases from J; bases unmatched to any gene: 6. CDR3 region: CSTRQGSTEAFF. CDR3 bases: TGCAGCACCCGACAGGGGAGCACTGAAGCTTTCTTT.

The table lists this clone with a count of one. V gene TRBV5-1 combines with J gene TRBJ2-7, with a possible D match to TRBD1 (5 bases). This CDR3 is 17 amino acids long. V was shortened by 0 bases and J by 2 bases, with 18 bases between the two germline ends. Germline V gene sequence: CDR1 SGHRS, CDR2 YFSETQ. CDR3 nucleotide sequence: TGCGCCAGCAGCTTGGGGGGTCGTGGGGCAGGCCCCTACGAGCAGTACTTC. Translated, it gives CASSLGGRGAGPYEQYF.

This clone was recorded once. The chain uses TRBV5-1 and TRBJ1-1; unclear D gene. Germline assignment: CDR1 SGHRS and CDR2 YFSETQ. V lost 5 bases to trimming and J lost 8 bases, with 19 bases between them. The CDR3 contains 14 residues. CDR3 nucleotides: TGCGCCAGCAGTGTGGACGGAGCCGTCCAGGAAGCTTTCTTT. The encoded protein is CASSVDGAVQEAFF.

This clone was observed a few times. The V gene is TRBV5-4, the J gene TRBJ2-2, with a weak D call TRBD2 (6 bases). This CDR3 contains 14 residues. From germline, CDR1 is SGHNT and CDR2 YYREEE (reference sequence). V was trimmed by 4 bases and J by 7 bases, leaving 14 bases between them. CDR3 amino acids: CASSRGGAGGELFF. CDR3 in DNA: TGTGCCAGCAGCCGAGGAGGGGCTGGCGGGGAGCTGTTTTTT.

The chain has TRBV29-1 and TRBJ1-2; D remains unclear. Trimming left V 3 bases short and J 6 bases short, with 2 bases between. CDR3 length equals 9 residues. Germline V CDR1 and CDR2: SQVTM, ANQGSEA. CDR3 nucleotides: TGCAGCGTTGATGATGGCTACACCTTC. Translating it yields CSVDDGYTF.

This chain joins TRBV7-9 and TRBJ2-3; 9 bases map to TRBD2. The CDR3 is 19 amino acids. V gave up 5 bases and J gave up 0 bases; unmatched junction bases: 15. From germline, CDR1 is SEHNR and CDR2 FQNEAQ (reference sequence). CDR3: CASSLYGASGASSTDTQYF. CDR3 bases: TGTGCCAGCAGCCTATATGGGGCTAGCGGGGCGTCTAGCACAGATACGCAGTATTTT.

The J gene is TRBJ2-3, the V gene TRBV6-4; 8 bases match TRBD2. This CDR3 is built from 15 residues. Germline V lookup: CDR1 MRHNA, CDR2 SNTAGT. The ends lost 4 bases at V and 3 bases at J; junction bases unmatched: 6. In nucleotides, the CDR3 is TGTGCCAGCAGTGCCGGAGCGGGAGAGACAGATACGCAGTATTTT. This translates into CASSAGAGETDTQYF.

The CDR3 protein is CATSGDPYNEQFF. The CDR3 DNA follows: TGTGCCACGTCGGGGGATCCCTACAATGAGCAGTTCTTC. The chain carries TRBV7-9 and TRBJ2-1; a possible D gene is TRBD2 (6 bases). The ends were cut back, 10 bases at V and 2 bases at J, with 12 bases in the middle. This CDR3 has 13 amino acids. CDR1 and CDR2 (germline): SEHNR, FQNEAQ (reference sequence).

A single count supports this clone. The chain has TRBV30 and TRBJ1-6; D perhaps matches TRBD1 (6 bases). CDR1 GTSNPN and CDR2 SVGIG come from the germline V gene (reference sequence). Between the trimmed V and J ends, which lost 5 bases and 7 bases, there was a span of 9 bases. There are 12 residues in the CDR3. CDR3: CAWDRWNSPLHF. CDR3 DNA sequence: TGTGCCTGGGACAGGTGGAATTCACCCCTCCACTTT.

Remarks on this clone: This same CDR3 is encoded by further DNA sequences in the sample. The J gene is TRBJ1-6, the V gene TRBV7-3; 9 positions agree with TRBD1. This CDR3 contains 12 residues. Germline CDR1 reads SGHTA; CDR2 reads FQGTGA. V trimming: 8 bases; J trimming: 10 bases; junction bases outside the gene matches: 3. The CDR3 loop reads CASGTGNSPLHF. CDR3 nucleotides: TGTGCCAGCGGGACAGGGAACTCACCCCTCCACTTT.

DNA of the CDR3: TGTGCCAGCAGCTTAGTTGGGACGGCCAGCTCTGGAAACACCATATATTTT. Encoded protein: CASSLVGTASSGNTIYF. The rearrangement joins TRBV7-6 to TRBJ1-3; D may be TRBD1 (5 bases). This CDR3 region has 17 residues. V was trimmed by 1 base and J by 0 bases, leaving 13 bases between them. Per germline, CDR1 SGHVS and CDR2 FNYEAQ.

The CDR3 DNA is TGTGCCAGCAGTTACTGGGACAGGGGCTACGAGCAGTACTTC. Encoded protein: CASSYWDRGYEQYF. The rearrangement joins TRBV6-2 or TRBV6-3 to TRBJ2-7; TRBD1 agrees at 10 bases. Germline V gene data show CDR1 as MNHEY and CDR2 as SVGEGT. The ends lost 1 base at V and 3 bases at J; junction bases unmatched: 0. This CDR3 region has 14 residues.

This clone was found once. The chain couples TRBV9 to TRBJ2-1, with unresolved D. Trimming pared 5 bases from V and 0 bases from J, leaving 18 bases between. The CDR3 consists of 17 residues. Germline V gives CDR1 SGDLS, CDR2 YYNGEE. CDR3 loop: CASSVSGSISSYNEQFF. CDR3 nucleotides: TGTGCCAGCAGTGTCAGTGGTAGCATCAGCTCCTACAATGAGCAGTTCTTC.

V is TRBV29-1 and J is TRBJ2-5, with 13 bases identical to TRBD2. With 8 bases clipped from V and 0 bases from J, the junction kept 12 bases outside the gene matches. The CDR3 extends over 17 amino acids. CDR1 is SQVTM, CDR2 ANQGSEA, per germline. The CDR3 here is CSTTGTSGIEYQETQYF. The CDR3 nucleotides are TGCAGCACCACCGGGACTAGCGGGATAGAGTACCAAGAGACCCAGTACTTC.

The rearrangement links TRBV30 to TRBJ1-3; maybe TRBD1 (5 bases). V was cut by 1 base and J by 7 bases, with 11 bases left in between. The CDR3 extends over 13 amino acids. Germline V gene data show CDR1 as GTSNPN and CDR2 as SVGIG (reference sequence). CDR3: CAWSGASGNTIYF. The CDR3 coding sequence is TGTGCCTGGAGTGGGGCCTCAGGGAACACCATATATTTT.

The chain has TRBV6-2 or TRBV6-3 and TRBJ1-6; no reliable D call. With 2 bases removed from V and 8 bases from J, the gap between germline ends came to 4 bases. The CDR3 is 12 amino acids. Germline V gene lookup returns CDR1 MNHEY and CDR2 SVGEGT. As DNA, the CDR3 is TGTGCCAGCAGTTACCTTTATTCACCCCTCCACTTT. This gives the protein CASSYLYSPLHF.

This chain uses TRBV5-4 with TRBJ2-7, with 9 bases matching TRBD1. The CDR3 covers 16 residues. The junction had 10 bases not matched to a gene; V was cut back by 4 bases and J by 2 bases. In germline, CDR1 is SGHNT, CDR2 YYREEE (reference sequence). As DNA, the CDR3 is TGTGCCAGCAGCCAGGGGGGACAGGGAGTCACCTACGAGCAGTACTTC. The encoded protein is CASSQGGQGVTYEQYF. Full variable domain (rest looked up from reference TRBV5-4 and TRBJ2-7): ETGVTQSPTHLIKTRGQQVTLRCSSQSGHNTVSWYQQALGQGPQFIFQYYREEENGRGNFPPRFSGLQFPNYSSELNVNALELDDSALYLCASSQGGQGVTYEQYFGPGTRLTVT.

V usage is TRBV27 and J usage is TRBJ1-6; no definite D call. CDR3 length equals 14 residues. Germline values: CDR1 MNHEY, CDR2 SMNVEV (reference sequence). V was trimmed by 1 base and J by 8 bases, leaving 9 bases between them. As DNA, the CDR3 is TGTGCCAGCAGTTTATGGGGTGGGGATTCACCCCTCCACTTT. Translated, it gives CASSLWGGDSPLHF.

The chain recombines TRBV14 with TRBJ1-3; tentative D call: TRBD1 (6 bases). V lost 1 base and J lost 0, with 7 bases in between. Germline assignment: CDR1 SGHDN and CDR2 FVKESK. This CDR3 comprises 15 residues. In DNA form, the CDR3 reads TGTGCCAGCAGCCAAGTACAGGGCTCTGGAAACACCATATATTTT. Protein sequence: CASSQVQGSGNTIYF.

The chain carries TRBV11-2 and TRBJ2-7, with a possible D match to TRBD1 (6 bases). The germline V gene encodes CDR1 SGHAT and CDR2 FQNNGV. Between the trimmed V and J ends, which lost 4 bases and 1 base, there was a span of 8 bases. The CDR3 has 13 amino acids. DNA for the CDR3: TGTGCCAGCAGCTCGGACAGTTCCTACGAGCAGTACTTC. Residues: CASSSDSSYEQYF.

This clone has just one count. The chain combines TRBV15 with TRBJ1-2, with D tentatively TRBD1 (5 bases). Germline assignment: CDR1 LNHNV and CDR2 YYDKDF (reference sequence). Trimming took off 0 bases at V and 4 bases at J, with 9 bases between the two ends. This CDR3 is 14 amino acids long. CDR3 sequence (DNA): TGTGCCACCAGCAGAGATCTGGGGCTCTATGGCTACACCTTC. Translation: CATSRDLGLYGYTF.

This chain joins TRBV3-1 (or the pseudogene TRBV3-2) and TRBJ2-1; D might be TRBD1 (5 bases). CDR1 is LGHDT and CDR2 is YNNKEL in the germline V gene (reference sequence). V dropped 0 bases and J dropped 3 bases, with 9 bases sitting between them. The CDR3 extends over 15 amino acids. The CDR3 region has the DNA TGTGCCAGCAGCCAAGATCCTGACAGCTACAATGAGCAGTTCTTC. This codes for CASSQDPDSYNEQFF.